This T cell receptor (beta chain) appears in the sequencing data of a study of blood T cells in healthy people across ages. The germline gives CDR1 LGHNT, CDR2 FRNRAP. V dropped 0 bases and J dropped 6; count of bases not matched to a gene: 8. CDR3 length: 16 amino acids. This clonotype was recorded a few times. The authors ran a second PCR of about 7 to 11 cycles using a sample-barcoded 5' primer and a J-beta primer mix. TCRdb re-called the 5' RACE reads through MiXCR, storing one row per CDR3 protein. The table shows 750,000 to 950,000 distinct CDR3 sequences, with 25% to 30% occurring only once. The same data also contributed to another study, on T cells of mothers and their children.

The TCR sequence derives from a woman aged 40 to 50 in good health. What was sequenced was blood. The V and J genes are TRBV12-5 and TRBJ1-1; 9 bases align to TRBD1. In DNA, the CDR3 is TGTGCTAGTGGTTTGGTTGTGGGACAGGGTGTTTCTGAAGCTTTCTTT. It yields the protein CASGLVVGQGVSEAFF.